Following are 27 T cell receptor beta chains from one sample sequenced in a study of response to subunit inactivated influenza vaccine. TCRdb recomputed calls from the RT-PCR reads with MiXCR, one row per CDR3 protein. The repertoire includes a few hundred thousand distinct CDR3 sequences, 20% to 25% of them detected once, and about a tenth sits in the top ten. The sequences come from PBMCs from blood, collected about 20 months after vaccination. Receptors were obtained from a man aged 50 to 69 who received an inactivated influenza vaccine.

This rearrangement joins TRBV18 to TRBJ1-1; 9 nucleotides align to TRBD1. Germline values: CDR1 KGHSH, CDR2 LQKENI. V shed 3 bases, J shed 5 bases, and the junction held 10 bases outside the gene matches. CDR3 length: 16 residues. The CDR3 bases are TGTGCCAGCTCACCCACGGACAGGGGAGCCGGGACTGAAGCTTTCTTT. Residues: CASSPTDRGAGTEAFF.

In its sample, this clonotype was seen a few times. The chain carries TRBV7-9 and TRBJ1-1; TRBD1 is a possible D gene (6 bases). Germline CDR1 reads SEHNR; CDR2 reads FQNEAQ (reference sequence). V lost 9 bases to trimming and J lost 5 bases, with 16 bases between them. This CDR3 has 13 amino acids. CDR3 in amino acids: CASTHGGRTEAFF. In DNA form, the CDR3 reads TGTGCCAGTACCCACGGGGGGCGTACTGAAGCTTTCTTT.

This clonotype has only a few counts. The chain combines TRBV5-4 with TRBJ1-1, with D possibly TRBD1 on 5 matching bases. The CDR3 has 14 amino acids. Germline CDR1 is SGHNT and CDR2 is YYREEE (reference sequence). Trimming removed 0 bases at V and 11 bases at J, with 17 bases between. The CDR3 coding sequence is TGTGCCAGCAGCTTGGACTCGACCCGGGGGGGGGCTTTCTTT. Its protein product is CASSLDSTRGGAFF.

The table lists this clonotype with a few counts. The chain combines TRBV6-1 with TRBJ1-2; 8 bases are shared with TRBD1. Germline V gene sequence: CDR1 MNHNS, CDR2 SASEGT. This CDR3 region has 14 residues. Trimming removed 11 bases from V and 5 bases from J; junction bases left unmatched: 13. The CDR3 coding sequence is TGTGCCGCCAGGGGGCGCGGGGATAATTATGGCTACACCTTC. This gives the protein CAARGRGDNYGYTF.

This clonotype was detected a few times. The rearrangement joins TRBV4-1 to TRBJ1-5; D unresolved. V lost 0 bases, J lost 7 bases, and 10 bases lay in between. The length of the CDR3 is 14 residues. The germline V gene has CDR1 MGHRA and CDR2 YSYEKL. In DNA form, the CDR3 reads TGCGCCAGCAGCCAAGAGAGGAAAGGCCAGCCCCAGCATTTT. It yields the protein CASSQERKGQPQHF.

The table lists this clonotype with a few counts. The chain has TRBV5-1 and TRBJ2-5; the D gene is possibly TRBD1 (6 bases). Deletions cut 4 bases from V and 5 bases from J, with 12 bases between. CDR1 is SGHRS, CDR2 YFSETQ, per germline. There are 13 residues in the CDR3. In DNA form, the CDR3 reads TGCGCCAGCAGCACAGGGTGGACGGAGACCCAGTACTTC. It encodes CASSTGWTETQYF. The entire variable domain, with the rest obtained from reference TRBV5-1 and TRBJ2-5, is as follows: KAGVTQTPRYLIKTRGQQVTLSCSPISGHRSVSWYQQTPGQGLQFLFEYFSETQRNKGNFPGRFSGRQFSNSRSEMNVSTLELGDSALYLCASSTGWTETQYFGPGTRLLVL.

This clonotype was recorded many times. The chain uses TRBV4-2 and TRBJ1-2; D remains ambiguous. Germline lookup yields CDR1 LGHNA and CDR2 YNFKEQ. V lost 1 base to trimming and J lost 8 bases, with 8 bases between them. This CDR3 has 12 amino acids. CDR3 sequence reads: CASSQGLGGYTF. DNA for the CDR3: TGTGCCAGCAGCCAAGGACTGGGCGGCTACACCTTC.

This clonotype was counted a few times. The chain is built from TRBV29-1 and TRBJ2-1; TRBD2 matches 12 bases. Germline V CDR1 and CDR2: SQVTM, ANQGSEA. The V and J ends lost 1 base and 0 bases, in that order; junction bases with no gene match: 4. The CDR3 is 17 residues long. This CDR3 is CSVEASGRVSSYNEQFF. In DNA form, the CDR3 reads TGCAGCGTTGAAGCTAGCGGGAGGGTGAGCTCCTACAATGAGCAGTTCTTC.

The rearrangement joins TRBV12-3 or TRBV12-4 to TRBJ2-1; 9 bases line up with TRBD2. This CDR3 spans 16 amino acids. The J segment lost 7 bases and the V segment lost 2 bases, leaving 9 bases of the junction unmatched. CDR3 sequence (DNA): TGTGCCAGCAGTTTATTGGGGCGGGGGGGATTAAATGAGCAGTTCTTC. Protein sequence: CASSLLGRGGLNEQFF.

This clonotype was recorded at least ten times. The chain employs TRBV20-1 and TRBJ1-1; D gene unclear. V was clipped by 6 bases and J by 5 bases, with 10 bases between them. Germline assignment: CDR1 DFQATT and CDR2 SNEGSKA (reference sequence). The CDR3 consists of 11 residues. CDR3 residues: CSAPRGTEAFF. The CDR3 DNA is TGCAGTGCCCCACGTGGAACTGAAGCTTTCTTT.

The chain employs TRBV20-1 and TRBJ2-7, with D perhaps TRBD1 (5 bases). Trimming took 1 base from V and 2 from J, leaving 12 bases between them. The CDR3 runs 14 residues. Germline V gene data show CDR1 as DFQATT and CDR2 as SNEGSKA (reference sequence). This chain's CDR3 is CSARGTFKAYEQYF. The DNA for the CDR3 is TGCAGTGCTAGAGGGACATTTAAAGCCTACGAGCAGTACTTC.

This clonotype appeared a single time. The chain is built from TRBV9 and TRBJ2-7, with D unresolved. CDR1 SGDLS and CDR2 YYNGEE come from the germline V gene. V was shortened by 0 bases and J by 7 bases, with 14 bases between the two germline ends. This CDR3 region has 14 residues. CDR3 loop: CASSVAPGREEQYF. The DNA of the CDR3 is TGTGCCAGCAGCGTAGCTCCTGGGCGAGAAGAGCAGTACTTC. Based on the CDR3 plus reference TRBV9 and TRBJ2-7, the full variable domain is DSGVTQTPKHLITATGQRVTLRCSPRSGDLSVYWYQQSLDQGLQFLIQYYNGEERAKGNILERFSAQQFPDLHSELNLSSLELGDSALYFCASSVAPGREEQYFGPGTRLTVT.

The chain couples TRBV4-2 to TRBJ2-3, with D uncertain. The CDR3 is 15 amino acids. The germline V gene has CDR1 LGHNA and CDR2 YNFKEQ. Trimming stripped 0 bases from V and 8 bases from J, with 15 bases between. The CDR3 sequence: CASSQEVSPRGTQYF. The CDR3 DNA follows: TGTGCCAGCAGCCAAGAGGTTAGCCCCCGCGGTACGCAGTATTTT.

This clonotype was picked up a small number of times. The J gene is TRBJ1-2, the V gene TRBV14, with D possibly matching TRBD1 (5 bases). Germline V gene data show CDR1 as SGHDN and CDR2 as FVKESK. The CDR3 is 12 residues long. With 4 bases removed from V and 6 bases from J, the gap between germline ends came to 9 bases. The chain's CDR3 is CASSPAGDGYTF. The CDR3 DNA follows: TGTGCCAGCAGCCCCGCGGGGGATGGCTACACCTTC.

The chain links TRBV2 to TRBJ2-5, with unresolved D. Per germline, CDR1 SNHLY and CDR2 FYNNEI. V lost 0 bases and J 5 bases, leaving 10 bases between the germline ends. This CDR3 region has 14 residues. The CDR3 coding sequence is TGTGCCAGCAGTGAAGCGCTGGTTATTGAGACCCAGTACTTC. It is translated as CASSEALVIETQYF.

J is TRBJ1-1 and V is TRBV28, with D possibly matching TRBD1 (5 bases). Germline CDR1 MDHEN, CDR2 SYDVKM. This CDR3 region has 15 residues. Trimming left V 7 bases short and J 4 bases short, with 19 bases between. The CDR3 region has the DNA TGTGCCAGCAAAATGGGGGGGATCGCTGGCACTGAAGCTTTCTTT. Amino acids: CASKMGGIAGTEAFF.

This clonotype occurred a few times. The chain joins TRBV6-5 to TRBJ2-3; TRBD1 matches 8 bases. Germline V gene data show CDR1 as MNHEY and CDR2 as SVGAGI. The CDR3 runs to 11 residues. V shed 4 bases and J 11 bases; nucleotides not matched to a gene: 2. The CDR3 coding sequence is TGTGCCAGCAGTTCCGGGACAGGGCAGTATTTT. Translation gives CASSSGTGQYF.

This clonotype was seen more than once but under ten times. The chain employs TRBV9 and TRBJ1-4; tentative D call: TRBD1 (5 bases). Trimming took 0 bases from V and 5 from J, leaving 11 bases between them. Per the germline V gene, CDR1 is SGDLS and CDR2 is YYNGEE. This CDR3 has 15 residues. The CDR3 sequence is CASSVGRGRNEKLFF. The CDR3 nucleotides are TGTGCCAGCAGCGTAGGGAGGGGCAGAAATGAAAAACTGTTTTTT.

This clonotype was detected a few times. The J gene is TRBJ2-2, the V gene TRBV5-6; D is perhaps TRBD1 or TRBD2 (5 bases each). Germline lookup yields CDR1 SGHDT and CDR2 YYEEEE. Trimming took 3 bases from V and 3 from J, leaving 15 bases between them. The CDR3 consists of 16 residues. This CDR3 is CASSSLGTEYTGELFF. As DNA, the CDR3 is TGTGCCAGCAGCTCCCTAGGGACGGAGTACACCGGGGAGCTGTTTTTT. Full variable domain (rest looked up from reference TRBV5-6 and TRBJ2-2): DAGVTQSPTHLIKTRGQQVTLRCSPKSGHDTVSWYQQALGQGPQFIFQYYEEEERQRGNFPDRFSGHQFPNYSSELNVNALLLGDSALYLCASSSLGTEYTGELFFGEGSRLTVL.

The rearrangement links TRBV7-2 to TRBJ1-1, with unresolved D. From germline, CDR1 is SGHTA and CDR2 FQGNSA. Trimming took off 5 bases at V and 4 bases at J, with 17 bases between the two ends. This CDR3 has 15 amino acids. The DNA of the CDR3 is TGTGCCAGCAGCCAACATCCTAATCCAGGCACTGAAGCTTTCTTT. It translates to CASSQHPNPGTEAFF.

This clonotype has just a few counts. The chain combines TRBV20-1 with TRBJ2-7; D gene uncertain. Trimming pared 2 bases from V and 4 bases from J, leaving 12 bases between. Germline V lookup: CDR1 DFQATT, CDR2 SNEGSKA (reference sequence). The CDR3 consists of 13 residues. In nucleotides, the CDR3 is TGCAGTGCTAGAATAGGGCAGGTTTACGAGCAGTACTTC. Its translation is CSARIGQVYEQYF.

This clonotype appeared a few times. CDR3 coding DNA: TGTGCCAGCAGCGGACAGCTACCCTACGAGCAGTACTTC. It encodes CASSGQLPYEQYF. V usage is TRBV11-2 and J usage is TRBJ2-7, with D possibly matching TRBD1 (6 bases). The CDR3 length is 13 residues. From germline, CDR1 is SGHAT and CDR2 FQNNGV. The ends were cut back, 5 bases at V and 2 bases at J, with 10 bases in the middle.

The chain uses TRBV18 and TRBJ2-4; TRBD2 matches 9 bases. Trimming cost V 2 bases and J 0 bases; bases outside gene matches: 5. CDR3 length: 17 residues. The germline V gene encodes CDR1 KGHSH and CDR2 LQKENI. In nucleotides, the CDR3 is TGTGCCAGCTCACCAAATAGCGGGGGTTTAGCCAAAAACATTCAGTACTTC. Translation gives CASSPNSGGLAKNIQYF.

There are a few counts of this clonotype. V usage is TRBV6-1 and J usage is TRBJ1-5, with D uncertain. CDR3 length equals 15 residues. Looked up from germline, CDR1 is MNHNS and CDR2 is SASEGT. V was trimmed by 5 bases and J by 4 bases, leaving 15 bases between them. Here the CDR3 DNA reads TGTGCCAGCAGTACCTGGACGGGGAAGAATCAGCCCCAGCATTTT. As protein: CASSTWTGKNQPQHF.

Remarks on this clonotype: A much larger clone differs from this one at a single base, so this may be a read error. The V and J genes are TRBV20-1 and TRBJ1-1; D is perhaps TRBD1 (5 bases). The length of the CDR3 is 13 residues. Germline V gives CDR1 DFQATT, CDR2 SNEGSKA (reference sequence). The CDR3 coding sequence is TGCAGTGCTAGTTCGGAGGGGAACACTGAAACTTTCTTT. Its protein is CSASSEGNTETFF.

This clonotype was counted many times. The CDR3 loop reads CASSGQGGQPQHF. The CDR3 bases are TGTGCCAGCTCTGGGCAGGGCGGTCAGCCCCAGCATTTT. The chain employs TRBV6-1 and TRBJ1-5; D perhaps matches TRBD1 (5 bases). Between the trimmed V and J ends, which lost 8 bases and 6 bases, there was a span of 14 bases. This CDR3 contains 13 residues. Germline CDR1 reads MNHNS; CDR2 reads SASEGT.

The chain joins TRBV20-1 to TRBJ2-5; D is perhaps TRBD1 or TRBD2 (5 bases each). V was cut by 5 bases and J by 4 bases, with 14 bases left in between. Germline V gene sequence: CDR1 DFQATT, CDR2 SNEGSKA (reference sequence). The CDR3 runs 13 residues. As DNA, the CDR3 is TGCAGTGCTCACGGGGCAAGGGGAGAGACCCAGTACTTC. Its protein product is CSAHGARGETQYF.